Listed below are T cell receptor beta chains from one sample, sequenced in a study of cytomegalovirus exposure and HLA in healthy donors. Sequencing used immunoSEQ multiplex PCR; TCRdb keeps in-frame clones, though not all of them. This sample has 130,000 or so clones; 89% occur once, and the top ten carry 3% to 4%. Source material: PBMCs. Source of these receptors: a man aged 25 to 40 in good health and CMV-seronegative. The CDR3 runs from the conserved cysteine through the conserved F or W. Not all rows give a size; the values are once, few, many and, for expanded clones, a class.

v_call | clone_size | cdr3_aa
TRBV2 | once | CASSEEEVRRGLSYEQYF
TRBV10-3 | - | CAISDRTGVNQPQHF
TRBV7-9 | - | CASSAQPGRGGYNEQFF
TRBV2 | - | CASWAGQGGWYSNQPQHF
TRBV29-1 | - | CSVEAPIGASNTGELFF
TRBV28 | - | CASSLTAGKLFF
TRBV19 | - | CATQTQLNSNQPQHF
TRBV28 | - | CASSPAYSSGTGELFF
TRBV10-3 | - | CAISGDREMREETQYF
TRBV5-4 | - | CASSSGGQAEKLFF
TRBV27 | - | CASSLSWGGDSPLHF
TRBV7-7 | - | CASSPGTRRTGELFF
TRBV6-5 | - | CASSYIAGVGNEQFF
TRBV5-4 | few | CASSYTGQGLHGYTF
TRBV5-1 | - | CASSSQGPRSGANVLTF
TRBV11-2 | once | CASSSRTGNEKLFF
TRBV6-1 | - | CASSAMNSYEQYF
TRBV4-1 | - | CASSRAGLDTQYF
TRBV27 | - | CASSPTGAGGYGYTF
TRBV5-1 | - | CASSLTGGESSGNTIYF
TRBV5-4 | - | CASSKGGQGYNEQFF
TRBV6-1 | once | CASSTGQGADSPLHF
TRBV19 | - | CASSPILAGALPNYF
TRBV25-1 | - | CASSESDWHRGAVF
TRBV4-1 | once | CASSHPGTSFEQYF
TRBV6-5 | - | CASRSQTGRAFF
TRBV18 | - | CASSPLRAGGSYNEQFF
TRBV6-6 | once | CASSTDRETEAFF
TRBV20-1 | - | CSALTTDTQYF
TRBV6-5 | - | CASSYGRTSRYETQYF
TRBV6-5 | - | CASRVTGYTGELFF
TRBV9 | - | CASSVRPGQGETQYF
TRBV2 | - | CASKGGYNQPQHF
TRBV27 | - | CASSLRSGGISGANVLTF
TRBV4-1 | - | CASSQGPTGTSSYNEQFF
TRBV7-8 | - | CASSPQGAGGYEQFF
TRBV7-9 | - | CASSPRTGENTEAFF
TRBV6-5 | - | CASSYWQGNNEQFF
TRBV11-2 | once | CASSLATGNQPQHF
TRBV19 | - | CASSIGQGAYEQYF
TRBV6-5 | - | CASSYSTGLGGYGYTF
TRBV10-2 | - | CASSESSGGDTEAFF
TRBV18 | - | CASSPRTGGPTEAFF
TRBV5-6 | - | CASSLARAVNQPQHF
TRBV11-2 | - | CASSPGGAWDEQYF
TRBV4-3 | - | CASSRSGPLDTQYF
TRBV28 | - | CASSPMGQGALMQTQYF
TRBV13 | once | CASSLGTSPTNEKLFF
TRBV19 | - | CASSTTPQETQYF
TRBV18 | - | CASSPFRQGSEQYF
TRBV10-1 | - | CASRRQGSNEQFF
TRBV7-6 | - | CASSPGSGTSAEQFF